This section outlines one T cell receptor (beta chain) sequence together with its context. Antigen unknown. This specimen comes from a study of cytomegalovirus exposure and HLA in healthy donors. Whole-study results and caveats: CMV serostatus was the sole immune exposure data available.

Amplification used 60 Vbeta primers and 13 Jbeta primers. Assay used: immunoSEQ multiplex PCR; TCRdb lists only in-frame clones, some missing. The sample has around 180,000 clones, 85% seen once; the top ten hold 1%. Material for sequencing was PBMCs. The clonotype originates from a boy aged 2 to 10 in good health and CMV-seronegative.

The CDR3 DNA follows: TGTGCCAGCAGTTTATTCCCAGGGAACTATGGCTACACCTTC. Protein: CASSLFPGNYGYTF. This rearrangement joins TRBV28 to TRBJ1-2, with a tentative D call TRBD1 (5 bases). This CDR3 is 14 amino acids long. Germline CDR1 and CDR2: MDHEN and SYDVKM. V lost 1 base and J lost 2, with 8 bases in between.